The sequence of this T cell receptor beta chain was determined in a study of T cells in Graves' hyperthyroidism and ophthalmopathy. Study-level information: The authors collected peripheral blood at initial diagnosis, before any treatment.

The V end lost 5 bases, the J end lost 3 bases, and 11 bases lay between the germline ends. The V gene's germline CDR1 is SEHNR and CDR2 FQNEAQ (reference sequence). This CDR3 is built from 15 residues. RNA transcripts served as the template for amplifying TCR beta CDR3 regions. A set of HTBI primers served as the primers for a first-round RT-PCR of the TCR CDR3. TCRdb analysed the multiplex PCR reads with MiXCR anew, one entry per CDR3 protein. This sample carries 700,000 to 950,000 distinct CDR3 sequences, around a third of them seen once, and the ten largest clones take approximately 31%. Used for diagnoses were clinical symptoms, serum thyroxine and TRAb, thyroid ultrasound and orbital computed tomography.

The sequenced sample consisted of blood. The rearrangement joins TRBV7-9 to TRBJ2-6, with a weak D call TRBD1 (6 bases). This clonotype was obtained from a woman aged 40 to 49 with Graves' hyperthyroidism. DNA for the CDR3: TGTGCCAGCAGCGGACAGAGCTATGGGGCCAACGTCCTGACTTTC. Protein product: CASSGQSYGANVLTF.